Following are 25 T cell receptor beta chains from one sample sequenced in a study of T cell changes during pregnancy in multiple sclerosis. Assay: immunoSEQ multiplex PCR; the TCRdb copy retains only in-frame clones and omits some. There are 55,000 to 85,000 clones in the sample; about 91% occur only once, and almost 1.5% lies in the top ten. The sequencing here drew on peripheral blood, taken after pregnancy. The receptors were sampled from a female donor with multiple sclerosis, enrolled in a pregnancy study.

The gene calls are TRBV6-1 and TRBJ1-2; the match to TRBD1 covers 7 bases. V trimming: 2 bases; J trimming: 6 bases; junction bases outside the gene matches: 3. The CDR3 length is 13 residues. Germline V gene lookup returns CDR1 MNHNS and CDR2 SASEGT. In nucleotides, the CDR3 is TGTGCCAGCAGTGAAAAGGGGGCGCATGGCTACACCTTC. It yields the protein CASSEKGAHGYTF.

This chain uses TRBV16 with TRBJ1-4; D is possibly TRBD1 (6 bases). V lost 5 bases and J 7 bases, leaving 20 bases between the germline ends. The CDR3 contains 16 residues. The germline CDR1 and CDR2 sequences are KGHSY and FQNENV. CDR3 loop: CASSKGATGLAEKLFF. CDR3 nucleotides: TGTGCCAGCAGCAAAGGGGCAACAGGGCTGGCTGAAAAACTGTTTTTT. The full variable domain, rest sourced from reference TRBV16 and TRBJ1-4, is GEEVAQTPKHLVRGEGQKAKLYCAPIKGHSYVFWYQQVLKNEFKFLISFQNENVFDETGMPKERFSAKCLPNSPCSLEIQATKLEDSAVYFCASSKGATGLAEKLFFGSGTQLSVL.

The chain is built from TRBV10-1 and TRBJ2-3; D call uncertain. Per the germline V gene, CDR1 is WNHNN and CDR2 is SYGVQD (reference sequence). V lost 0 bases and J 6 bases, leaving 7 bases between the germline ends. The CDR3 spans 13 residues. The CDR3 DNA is TGCGCCAGCAGTGAGTCGGGCAGGGATACGCAGTATTTT. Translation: CASSESGRDTQYF.

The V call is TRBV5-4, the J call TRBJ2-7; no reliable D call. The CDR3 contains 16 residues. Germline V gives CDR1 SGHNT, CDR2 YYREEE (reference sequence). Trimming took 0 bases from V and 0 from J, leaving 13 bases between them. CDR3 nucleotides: TGTGCCAGCAGCTTGGGGGTGACTCCGAGCTCCTACGAGCAGTACTTC. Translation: CASSLGVTPSSYEQYF.

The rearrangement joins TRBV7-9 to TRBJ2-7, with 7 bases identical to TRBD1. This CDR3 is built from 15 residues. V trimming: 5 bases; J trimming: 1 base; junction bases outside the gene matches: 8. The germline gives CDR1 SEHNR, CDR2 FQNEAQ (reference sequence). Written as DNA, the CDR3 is TGTGCCAGCAGCCCGGAGCAGGGGGTTTCCTACGAGCAGTACTTC. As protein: CASSPEQGVSYEQYF.

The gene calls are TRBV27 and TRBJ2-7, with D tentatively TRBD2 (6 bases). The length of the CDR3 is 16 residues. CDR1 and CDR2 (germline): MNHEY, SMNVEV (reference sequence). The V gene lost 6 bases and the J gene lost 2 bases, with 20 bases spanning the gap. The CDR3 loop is CASSSSIRGTTYEQYF. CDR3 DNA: TGTGCCAGCAGCTCCTCCATACGGGGGACCACCTACGAGCAGTACTTC.

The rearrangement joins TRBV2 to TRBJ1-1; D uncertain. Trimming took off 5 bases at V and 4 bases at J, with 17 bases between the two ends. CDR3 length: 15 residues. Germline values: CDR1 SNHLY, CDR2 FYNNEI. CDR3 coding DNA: TGTGCCAGCAGTCGAGAGGAGGGTCTTAGCACTGAAGCTTTCTTT. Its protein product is CASSREEGLSTEAFF.

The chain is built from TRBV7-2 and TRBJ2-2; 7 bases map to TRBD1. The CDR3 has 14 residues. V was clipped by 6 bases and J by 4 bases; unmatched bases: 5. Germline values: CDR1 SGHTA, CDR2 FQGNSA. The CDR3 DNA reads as TGTGCCAGCAGTCGGACAGGCGGCACCGGGGAGCTGTTTTTT. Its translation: CASSRTGGTGELFF.

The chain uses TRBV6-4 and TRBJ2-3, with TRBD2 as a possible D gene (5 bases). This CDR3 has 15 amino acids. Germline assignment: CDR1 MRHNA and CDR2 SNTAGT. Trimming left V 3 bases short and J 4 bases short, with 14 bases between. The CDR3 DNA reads TGTGCCAGCAGTGAATACTCCGGGATGGCAGATACGCAGTATTTT. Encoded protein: CASSEYSGMADTQYF.

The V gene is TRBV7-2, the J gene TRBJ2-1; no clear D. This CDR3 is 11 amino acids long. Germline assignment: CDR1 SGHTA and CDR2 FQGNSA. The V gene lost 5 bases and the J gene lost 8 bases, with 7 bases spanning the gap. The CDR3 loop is CASSLPDEQFF. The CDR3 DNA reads TGTGCCAGCAGCCTCCCGGATGAGCAGTTCTTC.

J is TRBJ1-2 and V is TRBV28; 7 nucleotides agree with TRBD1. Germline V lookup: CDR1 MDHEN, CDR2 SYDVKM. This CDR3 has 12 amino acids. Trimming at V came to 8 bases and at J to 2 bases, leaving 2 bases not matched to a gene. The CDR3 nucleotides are TGTGCCAGCGAGACAGGGAACTATGGCTACACCTTC. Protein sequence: CASETGNYGYTF.

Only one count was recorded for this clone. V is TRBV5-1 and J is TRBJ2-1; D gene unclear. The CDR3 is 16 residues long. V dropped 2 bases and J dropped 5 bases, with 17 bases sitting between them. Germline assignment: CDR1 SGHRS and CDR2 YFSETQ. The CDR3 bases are TGCGCCAGCAGCTTAATGATTAAACAGACAAACAATGAGCAGTTCTTC. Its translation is CASSLMIKQTNNEQFF.

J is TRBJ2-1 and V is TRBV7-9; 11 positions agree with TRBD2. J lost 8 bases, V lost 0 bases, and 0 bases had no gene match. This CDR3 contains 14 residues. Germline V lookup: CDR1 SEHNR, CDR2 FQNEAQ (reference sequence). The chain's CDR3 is CASSLASGRDEQFF. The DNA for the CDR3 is TGTGCCAGCAGCTTAGCTAGCGGGAGGGATGAGCAGTTCTTC.

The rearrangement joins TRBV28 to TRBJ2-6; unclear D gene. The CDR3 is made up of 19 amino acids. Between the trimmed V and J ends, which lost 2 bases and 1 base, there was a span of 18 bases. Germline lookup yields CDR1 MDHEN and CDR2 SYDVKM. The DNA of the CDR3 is TGTGCCAGCAGTTTAACCACCTTCAGATTACGATCTGGGGCCAACGTCCTGACTTTC. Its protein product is CASSLTTFRLRSGANVLTF.

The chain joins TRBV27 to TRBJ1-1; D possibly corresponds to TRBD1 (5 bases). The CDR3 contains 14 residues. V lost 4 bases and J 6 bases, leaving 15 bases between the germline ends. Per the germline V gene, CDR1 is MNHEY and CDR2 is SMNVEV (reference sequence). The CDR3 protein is CASSSAGERAEAFF. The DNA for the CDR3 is TGTGCCAGCAGTTCAGCGGGGGAGCGGGCTGAAGCTTTCTTT.

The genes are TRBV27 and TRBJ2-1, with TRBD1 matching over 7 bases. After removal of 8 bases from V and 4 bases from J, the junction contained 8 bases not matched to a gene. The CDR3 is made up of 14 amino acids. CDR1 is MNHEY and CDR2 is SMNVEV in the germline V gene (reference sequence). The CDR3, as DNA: TGTGCCAGCGCCGGGACAGCGCCTTACAATGAGCAGTTCTTC. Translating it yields CASAGTAPYNEQFF.

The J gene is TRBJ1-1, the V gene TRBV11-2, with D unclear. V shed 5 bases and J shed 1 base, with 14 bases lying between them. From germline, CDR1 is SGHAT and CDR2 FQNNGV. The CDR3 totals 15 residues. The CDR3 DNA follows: TGTGCCAGCAGCCTTCCCTACCTCCGGAACACTGAAGCTTTCTTT. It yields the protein CASSLPYLRNTEAFF.

The CDR3 DNA reads TGTGCCAGCTCACCCACCCTGGACAGGGAACGAGGCTACACCTTC. Its protein product is CASSPTLDRERGYTF. The rearrangement joins TRBV18 to TRBJ1-2; 8 bases map to TRBD1. V shed 3 bases, J shed 8 bases, and the junction held 11 bases outside the gene matches. This CDR3 comprises 15 residues. CDR1 and CDR2 from the germline V gene are KGHSH and LQKENI.

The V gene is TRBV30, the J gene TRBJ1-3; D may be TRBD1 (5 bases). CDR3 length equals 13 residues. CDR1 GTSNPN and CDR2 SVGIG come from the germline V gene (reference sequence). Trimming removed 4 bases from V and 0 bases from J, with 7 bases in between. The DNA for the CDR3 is TGTGCCTGGACCAGGGACTCTGGAAACACCATATATTTT. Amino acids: CAWTRDSGNTIYF.

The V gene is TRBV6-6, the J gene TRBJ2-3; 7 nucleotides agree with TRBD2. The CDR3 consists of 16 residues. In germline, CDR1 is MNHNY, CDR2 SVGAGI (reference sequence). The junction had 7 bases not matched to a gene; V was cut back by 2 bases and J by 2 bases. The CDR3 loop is CASSYRASGYTDTQYF. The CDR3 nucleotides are TGTGCCAGCAGTTACCGGGCTAGCGGATACACAGATACGCAGTATTTT.

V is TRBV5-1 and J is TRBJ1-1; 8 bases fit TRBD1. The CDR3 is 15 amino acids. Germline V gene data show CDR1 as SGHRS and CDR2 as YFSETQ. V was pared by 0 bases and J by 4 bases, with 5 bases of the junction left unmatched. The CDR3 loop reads CASSLVTGGGTEAFF. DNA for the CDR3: TGCGCCAGCAGCTTGGTCACAGGGGGTGGCACTGAAGCTTTCTTT.

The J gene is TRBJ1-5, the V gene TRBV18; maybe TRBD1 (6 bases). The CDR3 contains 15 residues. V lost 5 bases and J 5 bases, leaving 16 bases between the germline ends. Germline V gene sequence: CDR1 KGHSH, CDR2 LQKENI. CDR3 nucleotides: TGTGCCAGCTCATCCAATTCAGGGGTTGATCAGCCCCAGCATTTT. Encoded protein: CASSSNSGVDQPQHF.

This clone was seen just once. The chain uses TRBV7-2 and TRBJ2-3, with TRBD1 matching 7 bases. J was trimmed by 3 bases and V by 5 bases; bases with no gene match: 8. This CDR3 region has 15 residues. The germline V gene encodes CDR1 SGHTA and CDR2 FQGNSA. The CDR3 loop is CASSPLGQTTDTQYF. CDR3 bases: TGTGCCAGCAGCCCCTTGGGACAGACAACAGATACGCAGTATTTT.

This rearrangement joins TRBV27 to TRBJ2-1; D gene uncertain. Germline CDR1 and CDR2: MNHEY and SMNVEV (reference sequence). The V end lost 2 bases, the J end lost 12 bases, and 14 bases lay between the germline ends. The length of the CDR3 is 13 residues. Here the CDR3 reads CASSLVREYGQFF. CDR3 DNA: TGTGCCAGCAGTTTAGTTAGAGAGTATGGGCAGTTCTTC.

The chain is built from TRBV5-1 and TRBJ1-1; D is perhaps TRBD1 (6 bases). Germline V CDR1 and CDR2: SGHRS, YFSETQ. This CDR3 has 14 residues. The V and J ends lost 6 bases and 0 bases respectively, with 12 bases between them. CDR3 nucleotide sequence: TGCGCCAGCACAAAGGACAGCTTGAACACTGAAGCTTTCTTT. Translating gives CASTKDSLNTEAFF.